These 3 T cell receptor beta chains came from one sample sequenced in a study of CD8 T cells in ankylosing spondylitis. Each CDR3 protein is one row after TCRdb ran MiXCR on the 5' RACE reads. The profile covers around 130,000 distinct CDR3 sequences, with about a tenth appearing a single time and approximately 3.5% taken by the ten largest. Sequencing input: blood, either unsorted or a sorted T cell fraction (not recorded which). The receptors originated from a male donor with ankylosing spondylitis or in good health (not recorded which).

This clonotype was counted at least ten times. The V call is TRBV28, the J call TRBJ2-5, with D perhaps matching TRBD1 or TRBD2 (5 bases each). Germline V gene lookup returns CDR1 MDHEN and CDR2 SYDVKM. The CDR3 has 15 amino acids. Trimming removed 3 bases from V and 5 bases from J, with 16 bases in between. In nucleotides, the CDR3 is TGTGCCAGCAGTTTTTACGGTGGTTGGGGGGAGACCCAGTACTTC. Protein: CASSFYGGWGETQYF.

This clonotype showed up many times. The genes are TRBV29-1 and TRBJ2-1; D possibly corresponds to TRBD2 (6 bases). The germline V gene encodes CDR1 SQVTM and CDR2 ANQGSEA. The germline V and J ends were trimmed by 6 bases and 8 bases, with 20 bases remaining between them. The CDR3 runs 14 residues. Here the CDR3 reads CSVGLASDVHEQFF. The CDR3 nucleotides are TGCAGCGTGGGACTGGCTAGCGACGTCCATGAGCAGTTCTTC.

This clonotype has just a few counts. A much more abundant neighbour one base away suggests this may be a read error. V and J are TRBV6-1 and TRBJ2-7; 8 bases are shared with TRBD2. Germline V gene lookup returns CDR1 MNHNS and CDR2 SASEGT. The CDR3 contains 13 residues. Trimming removed 8 bases from V and 6 bases from J; junction bases left unmatched: 9. CDR3 sequence reads: CASERSGSFEQYF. The DNA for the CDR3 is TGTGCCAGCGAACGGAGCGGGAGTTTCGAGCAGTACTTC.